Sequencing of this TCR beta chain was carried out in a study of blood T cell repertoires in COVID-19. Study as a whole: COVID-19 samples from acute and convalescent phases originated in the United States, Italy and Spain.

The assay was immunoSEQ multiplex PCR, and TCRdb's table has in-frame clones only and misses some. The data contain fewer than 250,000 clones, roughly 94% of them seen just once; the ten biggest clones take up more than 0.95%. The CDR3 length is 17 residues. From germline, CDR1 is PRHDT and CDR2 FYEKMQ (reference sequence). The ends were cut back, 4 bases at V and 9 bases at J, with 22 bases in the middle. The chain joins TRBV13 to TRBJ1-6, with unresolved D. Material: peripheral blood. This TCR derives from a man aged 25 to 45 with acute or convalescent COVID-19. This CDR3 reads CASSYNYGVGLRSPLHF. As DNA, the CDR3 is TGTGCCAGCAGCTACAACTACGGGGTGGGATTGCGTTCACCCCTCCACTTT.